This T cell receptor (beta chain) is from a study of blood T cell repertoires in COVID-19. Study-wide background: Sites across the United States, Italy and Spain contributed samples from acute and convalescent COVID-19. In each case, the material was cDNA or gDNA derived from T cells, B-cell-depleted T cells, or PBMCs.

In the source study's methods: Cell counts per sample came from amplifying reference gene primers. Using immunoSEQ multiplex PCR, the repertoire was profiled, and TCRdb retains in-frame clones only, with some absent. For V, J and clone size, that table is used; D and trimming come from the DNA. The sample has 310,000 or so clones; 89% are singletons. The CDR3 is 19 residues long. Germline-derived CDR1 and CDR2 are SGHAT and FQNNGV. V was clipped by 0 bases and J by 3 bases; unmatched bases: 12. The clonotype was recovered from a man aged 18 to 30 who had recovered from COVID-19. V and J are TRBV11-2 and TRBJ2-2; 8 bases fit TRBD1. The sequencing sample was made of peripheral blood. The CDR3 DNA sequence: TGTGCCAGCAGCTTAGATGTCCAAAGACAGGGGTTTCACACCGGGGAGCTGTTTTTT. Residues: CASSLDVQRQGFHTGELFF.